The source of this T cell receptor beta chain is a study of T-cell reconstitution after alpha-beta-depleted transplantation in children. Turning to this clonotype: Its antigen is unidentified.

During its preparation, the TCRbeta library received unique molecular identifiers. TCRdb itself ran the PCR reads through MiXCR, one entry per CDR3 protein. In the table there are roughly 120,000 distinct CDR3 sequences, 23% of which are singletons. Study results and limitations: T-cell counts and diversity were attributed mostly to newly produced T cells one year after transplant.

In germline, CDR1 is LGHDT, CDR2 YNNKEL (reference sequence). The CDR3 has 15 amino acids. V was trimmed by 4 bases and J by 2 bases, leaving 13 bases between them. The chain couples TRBV3-1 to TRBJ2-3, with D uncertain. This specimen was PBMCs, mostly from graft donor cells, taken 180 days after TCRalphabeta/CD19-depleted stem cell transplant. The receptor's source is a male patient under 10 years old who had a stem cell transplant for chronic granulomatous disease, so the T cells may come from the graft donor. For the CDR3, the DNA is TGTGCCAGCAGCCGTACCAGACACCTCACAGATACGCAGTATTTT. This codes for CASSRTRHLTDTQYF.